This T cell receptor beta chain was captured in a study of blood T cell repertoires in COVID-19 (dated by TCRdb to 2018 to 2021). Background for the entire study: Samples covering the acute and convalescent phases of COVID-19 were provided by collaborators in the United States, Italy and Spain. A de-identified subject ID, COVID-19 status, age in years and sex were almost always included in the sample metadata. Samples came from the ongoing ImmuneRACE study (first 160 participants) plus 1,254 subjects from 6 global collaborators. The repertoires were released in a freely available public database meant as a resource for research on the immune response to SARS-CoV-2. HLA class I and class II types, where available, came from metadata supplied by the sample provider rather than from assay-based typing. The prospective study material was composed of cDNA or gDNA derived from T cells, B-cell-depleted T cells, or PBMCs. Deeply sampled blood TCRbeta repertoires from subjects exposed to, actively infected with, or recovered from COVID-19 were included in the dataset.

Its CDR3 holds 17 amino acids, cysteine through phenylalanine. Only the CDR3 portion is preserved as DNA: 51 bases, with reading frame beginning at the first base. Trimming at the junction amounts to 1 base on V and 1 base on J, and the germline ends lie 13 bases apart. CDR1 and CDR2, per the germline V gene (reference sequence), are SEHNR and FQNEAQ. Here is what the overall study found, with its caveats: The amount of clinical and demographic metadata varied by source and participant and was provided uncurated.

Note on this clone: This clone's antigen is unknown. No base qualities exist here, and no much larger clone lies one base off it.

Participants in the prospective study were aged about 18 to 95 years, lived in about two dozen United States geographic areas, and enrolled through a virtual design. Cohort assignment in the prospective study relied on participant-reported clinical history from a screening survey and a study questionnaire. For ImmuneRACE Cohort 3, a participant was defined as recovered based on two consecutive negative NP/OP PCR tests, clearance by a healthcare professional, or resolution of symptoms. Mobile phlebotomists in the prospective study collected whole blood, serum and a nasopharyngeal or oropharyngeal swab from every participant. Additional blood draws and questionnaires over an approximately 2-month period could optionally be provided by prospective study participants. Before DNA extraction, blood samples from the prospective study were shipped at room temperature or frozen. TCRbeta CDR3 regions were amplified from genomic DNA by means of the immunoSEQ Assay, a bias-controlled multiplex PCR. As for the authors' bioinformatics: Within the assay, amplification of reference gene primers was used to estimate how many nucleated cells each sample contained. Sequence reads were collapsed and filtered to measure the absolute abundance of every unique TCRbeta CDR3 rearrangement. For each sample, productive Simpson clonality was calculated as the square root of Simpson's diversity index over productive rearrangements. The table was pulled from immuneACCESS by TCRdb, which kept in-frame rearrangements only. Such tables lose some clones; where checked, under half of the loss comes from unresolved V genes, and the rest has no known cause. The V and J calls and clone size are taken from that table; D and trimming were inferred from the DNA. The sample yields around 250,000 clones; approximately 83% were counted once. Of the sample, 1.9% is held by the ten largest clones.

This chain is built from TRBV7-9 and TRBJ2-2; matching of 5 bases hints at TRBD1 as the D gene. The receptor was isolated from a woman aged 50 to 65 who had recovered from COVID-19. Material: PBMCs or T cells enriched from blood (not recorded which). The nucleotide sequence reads TGTGCCAGCAGCTTAGAGCGACAGACCCAGAACACCGGGGAGCTGTTTTTT. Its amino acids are CASSLERQTQNTGELFF. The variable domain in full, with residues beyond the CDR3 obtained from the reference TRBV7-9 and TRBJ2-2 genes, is DTGVSQNPRHKITKRGQNVTFRCDPISEHNRLYWYRQTLGQGPEFLTYFQNEAQLEKSRLLSDRFSAERPKGSFSTLEIQRTEQGDSAMYLCASSLERQTQNTGELFFGEGSRLTVL.